This entry lists 11 T cell receptor beta chains sequenced from one sample in a study of naive and memory T cell subsets (dated by TCRdb to the late 2010s). Libraries came from UMI-ligation and nested PCR. Sequencer: Illumina MiSeq. An equimolar mix of two oligonucleotides covering both TRBC1 and TRBC2 was used as the beta constant-region primer. Four rounds of PCR, combining the SP2 primer with nested alpha and beta constant-region primers, were used to amplify the ligated cDNA. TCRdb cleaned the public reads at Q25 with fastp, built clones with MiXCR and kept in-frame beta chains. Each entry is one CDR3 protein sequence, shown with its most common DNA and genes. This sample holds about 9,700 distinct CDR3 sequences; 4.5% to 6% were observed only once. The ten largest clones take up roughly three fifths of the sample. The sequencing sample was made of CD4+ TEMRA cells from blood. Explained via the paper, the cell subset or site label denotes: effector memory re-expressing CD45RA, CD45RA+ CD27-. The receptors were gathered from a human donor in good health.

This clonotype has a count of ten or more. The chain employs TRBV25-1 and TRBJ2-7; 11 nucleotides line up with TRBD1. Trimming removed 3 bases from V and 3 bases from J; junction bases left unmatched: 1. The CDR3 loop spans 14 amino acids. Germline CDR1 and CDR2: MGHDK and SYGVNS. CDR3 residues: CASSDGTGGYEQYF. The CDR3 DNA is TGTGCCAGCAGTGACGGGACAGGGGGCTACGAGCAGTACTTC.

This clonotype was found a few times. The chain employs TRBV4-2 and TRBJ2-1; possibly TRBD1 or TRBD2 for D (5 bases each). CDR1 and CDR2 from the germline V gene are LGHNA and YNFKEQ. CDR3 size: 18 residues. Trimming stripped 0 bases from V and 1 base from J, with 16 bases between. CDR3 loop: CASSQDLTGPFSYNEQFF. DNA of the CDR3: TGTGCCAGCAGCCAAGATCTAACGGGACCTTTTTCCTACAATGAGCAGTTCTTC.

The chain is built from TRBV7-2 and TRBJ1-6, with a tentative D call TRBD1 (6 bases). Trimming took off 0 bases at V and 7 bases at J, with 7 bases between the two ends. CDR1 and CDR2 from the germline V gene are SGHTA and FQGNSA. The CDR3 is made up of 14 amino acids. CDR3 in amino acids: CASSLAGHNSPLHF. In DNA, the CDR3 is TGTGCCAGCAGCTTAGCGGGACACAATTCACCCCTCCACTTT.

This clonotype came up many times. This chain links TRBV20-1 with TRBJ2-6; D is uncertain. The germline CDR1 and CDR2 sequences are DFQATT and SNEGSKA (reference sequence). This CDR3 has 13 residues. With 2 bases removed from V and 4 bases from J, the gap between germline ends came to 6 bases. CDR3: CSARKTGANVLTF. CDR3 sequence (DNA): TGCAGTGCTAGAAAAACCGGGGCCAACGTCCTGACTTTC.

The chain has TRBV20-1 and TRBJ1-2; 10 positions agree with TRBD1. The CDR3 is made up of 15 amino acids. V lost 0 bases to trimming and J lost 7 bases; unmatched junction nucleotides: 8. Germline CDR1 is DFQATT and CDR2 is SNEGSKA (reference sequence). CDR3 in amino acids: CSARDLGTGVGGYTF. The CDR3 region has the DNA TGCAGTGCTAGAGATCTGGGGACAGGGGTGGGTGGCTACACCTTC.

The genes are TRBV7-9 and TRBJ2-1; D not resolved. Germline CDR1 SEHNR, CDR2 FQNEAQ (reference sequence). The CDR3 sequence is 11 residues long. Trimming removed 2 bases from V and 8 bases from J, with 4 bases in between. The CDR3 region is CASSLLDEQFF. The DNA for the CDR3 is TGTGCCAGCAGCTTACTCGATGAGCAGTTCTTC.

This clonotype appeared a few times. V gene TRBV7-2 combines with J gene TRBJ2-1; 7 nucleotides line up with TRBD2. The germline gives CDR1 SGHTA, CDR2 FQGNSA. The CDR3 length is 15 residues. Trimming at V came to 5 bases and at J to 0 bases, leaving 4 bases not matched to a gene. The CDR3 coding sequence is TGTGCCAGCAGCACTAGCGCCAGCTCCTACAATGAGCAGTTCTTC. Its translation: CASSTSASSYNEQFF.

CDR3 in amino acids: CASRPSGGKDTQYF. The CDR3 nucleotides are TGTGCCAGCAGACCTAGCGGGGGGAAGGATACGCAGTATTTT. The chain links TRBV6-6 to TRBJ2-3, with 11 nucleotides matching TRBD2. The CDR3 runs to 14 residues. Trimming at V came to 6 bases and at J to 6 bases, leaving 5 bases not matched to a gene. The germline V gene has CDR1 MNHNY and CDR2 SVGAGI (reference sequence).

V and J are TRBV29-1 and TRBJ2-1; D is perhaps TRBD1 (6 bases). The CDR3 has 13 amino acids. The germline gives CDR1 SQVTM, CDR2 ANQGSEA. The germline V and J ends were trimmed by 6 bases and 10 bases, with 19 bases remaining between them. The CDR3: CSVRAGAFKEQFF. CDR3 coding DNA: TGCAGCGTGAGGGCAGGGGCATTCAAAGAGCAGTTCTTC.

This clonotype was observed at least ten times. V is TRBV7-2 and J is TRBJ2-7; 7 bases are a match to TRBD2. This CDR3 comprises 14 residues. CDR1 is SGHTA and CDR2 is FQGNSA in the germline V gene. The junction had 8 bases not matched to a gene; V was cut back by 5 bases and J by 4 bases. CDR3 protein: CASSRSGINYEQYF. Written as DNA, the CDR3 is TGTGCCAGCAGCCGAAGCGGGATCAATTACGAGCAGTACTTC.

This clonotype was counted between two and nine times. V and J are TRBV6-4 and TRBJ2-2; 9 bases match TRBD1. Trimming took 8 bases from V and 3 from J; bases not matched to a gene: 4. CDR1 is MRHNA, CDR2 SNTAGT, per germline. The CDR3 extends over 14 amino acids. CDR3: CASGRTGDTGELFF. The DNA for the CDR3 is TGTGCCAGCGGACGGACAGGGGACACCGGGGAGCTGTTTTTT.